Presented here are 14 T cell receptor beta chains from one specimen sequenced in a study of T cells in Graves' hyperthyroidism and ophthalmopathy. It was RNA transcripts that yielded the amplified TCR beta CDR3 regions. The HTBI primer set was used in a first-round RT-PCR of the TCR CDR3. TCRdb reanalysed the multiplex PCR reads using MiXCR and keeps one entry per CDR3 protein. The profile shows about 500,000 distinct CDR3 sequences, about 46% of them singletons. The specimen was peripheral blood or thyroid tissue (not recorded which). These receptors came from an adult woman with Graves' disease, either hyperthyroidism or ophthalmopathy (not recorded which).

This clonotype was seen a handful of times. V gene TRBV25-1 combines with J gene TRBJ1-2; 8 bases map to TRBD1. Germline lookup yields CDR1 MGHDK and CDR2 SYGVNS. CDR3 length equals 15 residues. V shed 3 bases and J 6 bases; nucleotides not matched to a gene: 9. CDR3 DNA: TGTGCCAGCAGTGAGACAGGGGTGGGTACCCATGGCTACACCTTC. Its translation is CASSETGVGTHGYTF.

This clonotype came up many times. This sequence joins TRBV6-2 or TRBV6-3 and TRBJ1-2; 7 positions match TRBD1. The germline V gene encodes CDR1 MNHEY and CDR2 SVGEGT. J lost 4 bases, V lost 6 bases, and 11 bases had no gene match. The CDR3 has 15 amino acids. Written as DNA, the CDR3 is TGTGCCAGCAGAACCGACACGGGACAGACCTATGGCTACACCTTC. This translates into CASRTDTGQTYGYTF.

The CDR3 DNA reads as TGTGCCAGCAGTGGGCCCGGGACAGGGGGCATTCAGCCCCAGTACTTC. This gives the protein CASSGPGTGGIQPQYF. The chain uses TRBV2 and TRBJ2-5; 12 nucleotides line up with TRBD1. Germline CDR1 and CDR2: SNHLY and FYNNEI. The CDR3 is made up of 16 amino acids. The junction had 12 bases not matched to a gene; V was cut back by 4 bases and J by 9 bases.

The rearrangement joins TRBV24-1 to TRBJ2-5, with TRBD1 matching over 8 bases. This CDR3 has 15 amino acids. In germline, CDR1 is KGHDR, CDR2 SFDVKD. The junction had 8 bases not matched to a gene; V was cut back by 4 bases and J by 5 bases. The CDR3 here is CATSDDGQGRETQYF. The DNA of the CDR3 is TGTGCCACCAGTGACGACGGACAGGGACGGGAGACCCAGTACTTC.

This clonotype was seen repeatedly, ten times or more. The V gene is TRBV3-1, the J gene TRBJ1-6; the D is unclear. There are 13 residues in the CDR3. Germline CDR1 LGHDT, CDR2 YNNKEL (reference sequence). V gave up 0 bases and J gave up 9 bases, with 6 bases separating them. The DNA of the CDR3 is TGTGCCAGCAGCCAAGAACAGTCTTCACCCCTCCACTTT. Protein product: CASSQEQSSPLHF.

This clonotype showed up many times. The chain recombines TRBV19 with TRBJ1-4; 8 positions agree with TRBD1. This CDR3 region has 15 residues. V shed 3 bases, J shed 5 bases, and the junction held 5 bases outside the gene matches. Per germline, CDR1 LNHDA and CDR2 SQIVND (reference sequence). The CDR3 spells CASSIAGGTNEKLFF. DNA for the CDR3: TGTGCCAGTAGTATCGCAGGGGGCACGAATGAAAAACTGTTTTTT.

The chain is built from TRBV7-2 and TRBJ1-3, with 7 bases fitting TRBD1. Trimming took 4 bases from V and 2 from J; bases not matched to a gene: 2. Looked up from germline, CDR1 is SGHTA and CDR2 is FQGNSA. The CDR3 has 14 amino acids. CDR3 amino acids: CASSSTGAGNTIYF. The DNA for the CDR3 is TGTGCCAGCAGCTCTACAGGGGCTGGAAACACCATATATTTT.

Ten or more counts support this clonotype. The chain links TRBV7-9 to TRBJ2-2, with 8 bases matching TRBD1. Trimming cost V 5 bases and J 3 bases; bases outside gene matches: 5. This CDR3 has 15 amino acids. The V gene's germline CDR1 is SEHNR and CDR2 FQNEAQ (reference sequence). CDR3 in amino acids: CASSPTQGDTGELFF. CDR3 in DNA: TGTGCCAGCAGCCCTACACAGGGGGACACCGGGGAGCTGTTTTTT.

This clonotype was picked up many times. V usage is TRBV5-6 and J usage is TRBJ2-7, with 10 bases fitting TRBD2. The CDR3 is 14 residues long. Germline CDR1 SGHDT, CDR2 YYEEEE. V gave up 4 bases and J gave up 4 bases; unmatched junction bases: 5. Here the CDR3 reads CASSSGLAAYEQYF. The DNA for the CDR3 is TGTGCCAGCAGCAGCGGACTAGCGGCGTACGAGCAGTACTTC. Supplemented by reference TRBV5-6 and TRBJ2-7, the full variable domain reads DAGVTQSPTHLIKTRGQQVTLRCSPKSGHDTVSWYQQALGQGPQFIFQYYEEEERQRGNFPDRFSGHQFPNYSSELNVNALLLGDSALYLCASSSGLAAYEQYFGPGTRLTVT.

V usage is TRBV7-9 and J usage is TRBJ1-2; D is perhaps TRBD1 (5 bases). This CDR3 has 14 amino acids. Germline V gene data show CDR1 as SEHNR and CDR2 as FQNEAQ (reference sequence). Trimming stripped 6 bases from V and 0 bases from J, with 11 bases between. DNA of the CDR3: TGTGCCAGCAGATTTACAGGAGCTAACTATGGCTACACCTTC. Its protein product is CASRFTGANYGYTF.

On this clonotype itself: A much bigger clone sits one base away, suggesting this may be a read error. DNA for the CDR3: TGTGCCAGCATTTCGTGGGACACCCAGGGGTATGGCTACACCTTC. Its protein is CASISWDTQGYGYTF. V and J are TRBV12-3 or TRBV12-4 and TRBJ1-2, with D maybe TRBD1 (6 bases). Trimming pared 7 bases from V and 5 bases from J, leaving 20 bases between. CDR3 length: 15 residues.

The table lists this clonotype with a count of one. The chain has TRBV12-3 or TRBV12-4 and TRBJ1-6; D unresolved. With 6 bases removed from V and 5 bases from J, the gap between germline ends came to 8 bases. CDR3 length: 13 residues. The CDR3 nucleotides read TGTGCCAGCAGAAGAAAGAATAATTCACCCCTCCACTTT. This sequence encodes CASRRKNNSPLHF.

The V and J genes are TRBV2 and TRBJ1-2; 9 bases match TRBD1. CDR1 SNHLY and CDR2 FYNNEI come from the germline V gene. This CDR3 region has 14 residues. J was trimmed by 8 bases and V by 8 bases; bases with no gene match: 12. CDR3 in DNA: TGTGCCAGCCATGCGGGACAGGGTATTTTGGGCTACACCTTC. Its protein product is CASHAGQGILGYTF.

The rearrangement links TRBV20-1 to TRBJ2-5, with D possibly being TRBD1 or TRBD2 (6 bases each). Between the trimmed V and J ends, which lost 7 bases and 9 bases, there was a span of 30 bases. CDR1 and CDR2 (germline): DFQATT, SNEGSKA (reference sequence). The CDR3 length is 16 residues. The CDR3 spells CSVILAGEDSNQPQYF. Written as DNA, the CDR3 is TGCAGTGTAATCCTCGCAGGGGAGGATAGCAATCAGCCCCAGTACTTC.